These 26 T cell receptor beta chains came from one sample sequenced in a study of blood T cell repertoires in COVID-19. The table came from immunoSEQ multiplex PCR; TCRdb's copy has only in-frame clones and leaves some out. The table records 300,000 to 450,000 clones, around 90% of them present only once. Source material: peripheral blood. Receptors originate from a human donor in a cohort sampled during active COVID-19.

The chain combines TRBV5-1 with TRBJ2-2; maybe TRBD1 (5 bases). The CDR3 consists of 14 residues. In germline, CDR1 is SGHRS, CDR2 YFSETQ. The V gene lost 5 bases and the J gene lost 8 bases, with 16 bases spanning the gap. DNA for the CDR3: TGCGCCAGCAGTGTCCCCCAGGGATCTGGGGAGCTGTTTTTT. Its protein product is CASSVPQGSGELFF.

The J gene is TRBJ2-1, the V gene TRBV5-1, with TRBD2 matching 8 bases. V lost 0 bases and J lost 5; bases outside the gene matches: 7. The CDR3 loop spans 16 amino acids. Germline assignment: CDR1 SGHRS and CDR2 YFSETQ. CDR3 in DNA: TGCGCCAGCAGCTTGGCCTTAGCGGGACTAGACAATGAGCAGTTCTTC. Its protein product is CASSLALAGLDNEQFF.

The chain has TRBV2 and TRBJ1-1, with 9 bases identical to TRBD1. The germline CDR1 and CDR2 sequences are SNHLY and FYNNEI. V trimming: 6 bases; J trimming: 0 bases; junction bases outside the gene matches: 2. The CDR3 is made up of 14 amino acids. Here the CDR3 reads CASRGQGMNTEAFF. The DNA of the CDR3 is TGTGCCAGCAGGGGACAGGGCATGAACACTGAAGCTTTCTTT.

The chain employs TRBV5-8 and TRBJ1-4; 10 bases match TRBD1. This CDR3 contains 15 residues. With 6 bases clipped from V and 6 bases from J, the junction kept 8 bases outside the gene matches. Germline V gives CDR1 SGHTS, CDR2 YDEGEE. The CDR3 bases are TGTGCCAGCACCCAGGGACAGGGGAATTATGAAAAACTGTTTTTT. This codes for CASTQGQGNYEKLFF.

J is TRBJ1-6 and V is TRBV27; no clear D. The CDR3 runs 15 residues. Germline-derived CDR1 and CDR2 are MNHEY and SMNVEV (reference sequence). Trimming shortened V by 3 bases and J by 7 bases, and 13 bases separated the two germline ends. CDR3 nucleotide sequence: TGTGCCAGCAGTTTTGGAAGTAGCGAGAATTCACCCCTCCACTTT. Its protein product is CASSFGSSENSPLHF.

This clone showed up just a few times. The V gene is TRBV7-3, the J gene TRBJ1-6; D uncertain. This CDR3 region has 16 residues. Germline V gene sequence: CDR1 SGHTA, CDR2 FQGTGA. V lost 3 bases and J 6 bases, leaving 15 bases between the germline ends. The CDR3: CASSFTPPQANSPLHF. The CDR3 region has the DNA TGTGCCAGCAGCTTCACACCGCCTCAGGCTAATTCACCCCTCCACTTT.

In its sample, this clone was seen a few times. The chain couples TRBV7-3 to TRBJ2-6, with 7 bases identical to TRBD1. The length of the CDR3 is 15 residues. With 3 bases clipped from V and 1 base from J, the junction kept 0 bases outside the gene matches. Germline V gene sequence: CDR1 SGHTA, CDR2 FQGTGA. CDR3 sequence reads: CASSLTGSGANVLTF. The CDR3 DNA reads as TGTGCCAGCAGCTTGACAGGGTCTGGGGCCAACGTCCTGACTTTC.

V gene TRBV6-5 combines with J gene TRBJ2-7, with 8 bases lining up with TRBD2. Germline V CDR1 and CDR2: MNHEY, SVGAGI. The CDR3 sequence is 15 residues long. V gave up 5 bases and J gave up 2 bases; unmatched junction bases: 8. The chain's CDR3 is CASSPRLAPTYEQYF. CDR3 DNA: TGTGCCAGCAGTCCCCGACTAGCGCCAACCTACGAGCAGTACTTC.

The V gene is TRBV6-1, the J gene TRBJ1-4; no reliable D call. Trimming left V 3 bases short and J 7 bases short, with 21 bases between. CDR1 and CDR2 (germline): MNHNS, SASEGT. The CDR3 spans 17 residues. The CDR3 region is CASSDGFGRSGGEKLFF. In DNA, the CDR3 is TGTGCCAGCAGTGATGGTTTTGGGAGGTCCGGAGGTGAAAAACTGTTTTTT.

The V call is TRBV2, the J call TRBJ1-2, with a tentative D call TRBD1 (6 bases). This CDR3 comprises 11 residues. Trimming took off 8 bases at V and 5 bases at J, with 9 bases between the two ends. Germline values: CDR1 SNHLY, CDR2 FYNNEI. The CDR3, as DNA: TGTGCCAGCCGACAGGAATATGGCTACACCTTC. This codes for CASRQEYGYTF.

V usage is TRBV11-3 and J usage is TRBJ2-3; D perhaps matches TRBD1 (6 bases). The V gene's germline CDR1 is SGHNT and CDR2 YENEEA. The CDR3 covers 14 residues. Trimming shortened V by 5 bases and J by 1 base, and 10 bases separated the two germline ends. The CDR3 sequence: CASSPNRGTDTQYF. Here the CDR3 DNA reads TGTGCCAGCAGCCCGAACAGGGGCACAGATACGCAGTATTTT.

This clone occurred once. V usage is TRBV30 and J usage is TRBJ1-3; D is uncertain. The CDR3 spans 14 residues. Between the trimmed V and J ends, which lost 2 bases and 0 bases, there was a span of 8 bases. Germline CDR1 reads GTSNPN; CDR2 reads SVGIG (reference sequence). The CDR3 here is CAWSMLPSGNTIYF. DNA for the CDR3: TGTGCCTGGAGTATGCTACCCTCTGGAAACACCATATATTTT.

CDR3 nucleotide sequence: TGTGCCAGCAGCAGGGGGGAGAGGCCCTTAGATACGCAGTATTTT. Translation: CASSRGERPLDTQYF. The chain joins TRBV27 to TRBJ2-3; tentative D call: TRBD1 (7 bases). Germline lookup yields CDR1 MNHEY and CDR2 SMNVEV (reference sequence). The CDR3 is made up of 15 amino acids. Trimming removed 6 bases from V and 5 bases from J, with 18 bases in between.

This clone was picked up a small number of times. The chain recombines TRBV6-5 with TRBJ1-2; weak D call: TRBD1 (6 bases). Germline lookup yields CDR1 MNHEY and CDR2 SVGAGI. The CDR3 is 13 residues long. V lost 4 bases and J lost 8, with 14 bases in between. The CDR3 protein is CASSSSRQDGYTF. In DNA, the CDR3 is TGTGCCAGCAGTTCGTCTCGACAGGACGGCTACACCTTC.

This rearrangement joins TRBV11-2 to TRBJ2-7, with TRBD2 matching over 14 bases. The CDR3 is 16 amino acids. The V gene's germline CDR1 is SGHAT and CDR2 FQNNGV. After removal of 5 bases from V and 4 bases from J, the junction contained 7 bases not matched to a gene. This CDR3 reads CASSKGRLAGGYEQYF. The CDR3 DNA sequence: TGTGCCAGCAGCAAAGGGCGACTAGCGGGGGGGTACGAGCAGTACTTC.

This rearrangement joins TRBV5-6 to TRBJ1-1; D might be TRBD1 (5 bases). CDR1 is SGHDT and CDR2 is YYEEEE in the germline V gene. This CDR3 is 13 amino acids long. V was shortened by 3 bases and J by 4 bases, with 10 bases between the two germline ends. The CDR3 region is CASSSGMSTEAFF. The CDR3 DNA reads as TGTGCCAGCAGCTCAGGGATGAGCACTGAAGCTTTCTTT.

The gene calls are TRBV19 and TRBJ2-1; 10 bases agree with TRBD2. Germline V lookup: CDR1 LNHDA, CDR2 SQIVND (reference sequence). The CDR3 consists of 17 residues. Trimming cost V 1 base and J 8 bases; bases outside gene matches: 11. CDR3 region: CASSIVSLAGARYEQFF. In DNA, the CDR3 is TGTGCCAGTAGTATAGTATCGCTAGCGGGAGCCAGGTATGAGCAGTTCTTC.

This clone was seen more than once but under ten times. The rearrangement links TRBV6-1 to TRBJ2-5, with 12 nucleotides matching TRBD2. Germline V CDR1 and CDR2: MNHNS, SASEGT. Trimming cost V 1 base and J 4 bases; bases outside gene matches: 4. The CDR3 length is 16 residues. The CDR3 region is CASSEGLAGGLETQYF. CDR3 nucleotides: TGTGCCAGCAGTGAAGGCCTAGCGGGAGGGTTAGAGACCCAGTACTTC.

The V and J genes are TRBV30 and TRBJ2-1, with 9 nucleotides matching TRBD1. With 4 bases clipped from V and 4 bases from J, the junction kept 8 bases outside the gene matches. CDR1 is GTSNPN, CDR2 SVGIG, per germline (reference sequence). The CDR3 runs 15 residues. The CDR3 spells CAWTLGTGSYNEQFF. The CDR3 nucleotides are TGTGCCTGGACACTCGGGACAGGGTCTTACAATGAGCAGTTCTTC. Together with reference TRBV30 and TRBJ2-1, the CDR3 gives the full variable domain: SQTIHQWPATLVQPVGSPLSLECTVEGTSNPNLYWYRQAAGRGLQLLFYSVGIGQISSEVPQNLSASRPQDRQFILSSKKLLLSDSGFYLCAWTLGTGSYNEQFFGPGTRLTVL.

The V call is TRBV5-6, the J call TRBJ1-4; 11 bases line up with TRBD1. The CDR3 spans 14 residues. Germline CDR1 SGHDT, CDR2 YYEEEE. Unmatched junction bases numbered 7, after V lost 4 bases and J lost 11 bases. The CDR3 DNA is TGTGCCAGCAGCAGTCCCGGGACAGGGGGGAAACTGTTTTTT. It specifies CASSSPGTGGKLFF. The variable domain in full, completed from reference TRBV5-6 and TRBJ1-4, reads DAGVTQSPTHLIKTRGQQVTLRCSPKSGHDTVSWYQQALGQGPQFIFQYYEEEERQRGNFPDRFSGHQFPNYSSELNVNALLLGDSALYLCASSSPGTGGKLFFGSGTQLSVL.

CDR3 in DNA: TGTGCCAGCAGCTTAATCGGGGCCGGGGAGCTGTTTTTT. Amino acids: CASSLIGAGELFF. This rearrangement joins TRBV7-3 to TRBJ2-2, with D possibly TRBD2 on 5 matching bases. The V and J ends lost 1 base and 6 bases respectively, with 6 bases between them. The CDR3 covers 13 residues. CDR1 and CDR2 (germline): SGHTA, FQGTGA.

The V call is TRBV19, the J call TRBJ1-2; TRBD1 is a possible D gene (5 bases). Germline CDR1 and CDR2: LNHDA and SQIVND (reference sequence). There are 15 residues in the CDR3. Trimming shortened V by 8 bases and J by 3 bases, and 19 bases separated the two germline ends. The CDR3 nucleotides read TGTGCCAGTCCGTATGGGGGGTGGGTGTACTATGGCTACACCTTC. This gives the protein CASPYGGWVYYGYTF. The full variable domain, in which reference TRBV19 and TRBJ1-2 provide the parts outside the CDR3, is DGGITQSPKYLFRKEGQNVTLSCEQNLNHDAMYWYRQDPGQGLRLIYYSQIVNDFQKGDIAEGYSVSREKKESFPLTVTSAQKNPTAFYLCASPYGGWVYYGYTFGSGTRLTVV.

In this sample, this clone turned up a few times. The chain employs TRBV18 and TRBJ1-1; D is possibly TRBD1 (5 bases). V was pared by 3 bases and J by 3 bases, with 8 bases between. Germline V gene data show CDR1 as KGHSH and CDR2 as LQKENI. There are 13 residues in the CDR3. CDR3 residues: CASSPTGDTEAFF. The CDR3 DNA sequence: TGTGCCAGCTCACCCACAGGAGACACTGAAGCTTTCTTT.

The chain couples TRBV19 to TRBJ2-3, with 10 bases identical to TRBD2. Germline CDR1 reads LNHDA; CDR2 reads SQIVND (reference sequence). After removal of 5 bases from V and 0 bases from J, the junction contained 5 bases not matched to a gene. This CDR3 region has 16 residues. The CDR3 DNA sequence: TGTGCCAGTAGTTCCATAGCGGGGGGTAGCACAGATACGCAGTATTTT. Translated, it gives CASSSIAGGSTDTQYF.

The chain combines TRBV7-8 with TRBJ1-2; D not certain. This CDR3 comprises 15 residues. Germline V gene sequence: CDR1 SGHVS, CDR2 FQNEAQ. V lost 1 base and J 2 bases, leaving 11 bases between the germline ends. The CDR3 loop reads CASSLEAGQNYGYTF. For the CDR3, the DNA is TGTGCCAGCAGCTTAGAGGCAGGCCAGAACTATGGCTACACCTTC.

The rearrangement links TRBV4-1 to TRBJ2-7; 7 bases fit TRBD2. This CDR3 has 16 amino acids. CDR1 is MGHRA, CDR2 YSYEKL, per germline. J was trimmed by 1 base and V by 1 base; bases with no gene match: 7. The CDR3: CASSQGPQRDSYEQYF. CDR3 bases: TGCGCCAGCAGCCAAGGCCCCCAGCGGGATTCCTACGAGCAGTACTTC.